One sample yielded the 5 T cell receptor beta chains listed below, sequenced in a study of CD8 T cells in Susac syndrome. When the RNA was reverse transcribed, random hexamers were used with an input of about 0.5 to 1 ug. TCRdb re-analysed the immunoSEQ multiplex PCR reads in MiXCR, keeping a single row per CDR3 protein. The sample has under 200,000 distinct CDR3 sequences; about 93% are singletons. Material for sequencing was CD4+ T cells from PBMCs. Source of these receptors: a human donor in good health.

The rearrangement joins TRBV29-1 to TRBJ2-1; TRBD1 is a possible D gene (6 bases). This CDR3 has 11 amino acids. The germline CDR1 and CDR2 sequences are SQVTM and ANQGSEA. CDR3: CTAGRGNEQFF. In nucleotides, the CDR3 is TGCACCGCCGGCAGGGGCAATGAGCAGTTCTTC.

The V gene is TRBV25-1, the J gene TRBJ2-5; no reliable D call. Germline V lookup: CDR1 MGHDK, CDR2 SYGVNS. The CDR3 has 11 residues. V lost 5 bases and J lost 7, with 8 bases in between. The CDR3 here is CASSSKGTQYF. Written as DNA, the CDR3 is TGTGCCAGCAGTTCCAAAGGGACCCAGTACTTC.

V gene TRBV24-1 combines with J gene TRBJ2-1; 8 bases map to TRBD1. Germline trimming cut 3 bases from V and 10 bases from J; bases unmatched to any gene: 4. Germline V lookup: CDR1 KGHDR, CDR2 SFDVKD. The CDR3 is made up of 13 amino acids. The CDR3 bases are TGTGCCACCAGTGATCAGGGGGCGGACGAGCAGTTCTTC. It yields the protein CATSDQGADEQFF.

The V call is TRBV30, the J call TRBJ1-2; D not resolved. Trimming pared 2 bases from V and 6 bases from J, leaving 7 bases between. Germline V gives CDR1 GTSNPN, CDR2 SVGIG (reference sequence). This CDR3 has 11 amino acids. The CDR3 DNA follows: TGTGCCTGGAGTTTATGGAATGGCTACACCTTC. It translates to CAWSLWNGYTF.

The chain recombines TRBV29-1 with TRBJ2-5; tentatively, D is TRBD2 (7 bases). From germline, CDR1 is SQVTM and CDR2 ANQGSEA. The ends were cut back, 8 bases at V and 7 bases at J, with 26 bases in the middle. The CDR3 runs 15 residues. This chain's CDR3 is CSTNGGGGSVRTQYF. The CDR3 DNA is TGCAGCACGAATGGGGGAGGGGGATCTGTTAGGACCCAGTACTTC.